This entry is about one TCR beta chain. The antigen remains unidentified. MiXCR, run by TCRdb on the RT-PCR reads, gives a single entry per CDR3 protein. The sample lists around 520,000 distinct CDR3 sequences, 12% occurring once. This entry comes from a study of response to subunit inactivated influenza vaccine. Germline V gene lookup returns CDR1 SQVTM and CDR2 ANQGSEA. The CDR3 runs 14 residues. The ends were cut back, 6 bases at V and 2 bases at J, with 15 bases in the middle. Study findings and constraints: After each seasonal influenza vaccination, few new T cells are recruited, the authors suggested.

This chain uses TRBV29-1 with TRBJ2-3; D gene uncertain. The sequenced sample was PBMCs from blood, obtained on the day of vaccination. This TCR was sampled from a man in his fifties or sixties who received an inactivated influenza vaccine. The CDR3 reads CSVLQASSTDTQYF. The CDR3 DNA is TGCAGCGTCCTGCAGGCTTCCTCCACAGATACGCAGTATTTT.